This T cell receptor (beta chain) was retrieved from a study of early T cells in non-severe SARS-CoV-2 infection. Study details: Sequencing input comprised bulk RNA from unsorted whole blood; chain pairing was not available. Study results and limitations: Private and CD4 specificities were missed by VDJdb matching, skewed to anti-spike CD8.

The TCR library protocol attached unique molecular identifiers to the individual cDNA molecules. TCRdb recomputed calls from the 5' RACE reads with MiXCR, one row per CDR3 protein. Of approximately 71,000 distinct CDR3 sequences detected, 12% to 15% appear once; the ten largest clones hold over 12%. This clonotype was seen repeatedly, ten times or more. Its antigen is undetermined. The germline gives CDR1 DFQATT, CDR2 SNEGSKA (reference sequence). The CDR3 spans 13 residues. V lost 4 bases to trimming and J lost 7 bases; unmatched junction nucleotides: 7. The material sequenced was whole blood. The receptor's source is an adult who was a healthcare worker with PCR-confirmed SARS-CoV-2 infection or an uninfected control (not recorded which). The chain links TRBV20-1 to TRBJ2-7; 10 bases match TRBD1. The CDR3 nucleotides are TGCAGTGCTACCCGGACAGGGGGAAGTGAGCAGTACTTC. As protein: CSATRTGGSEQYF.